This T cell receptor beta chain was identified during a study of radiotherapy plus CTLA-4 blockade in lung cancer. Study information: Objective response rate was around 19%; disease control rate, about 28%.

Profiled with immunoSEQ multiplex PCR; TCRdb holds only in-frame clones, not every one. The sample lists tens of thousands of clones, 88% occurring once. Concerning this clone: What it recognizes is unknown.

People whose metastatic non-small-cell lung cancer was chemo-refractory got focal radiation along with CTLA-4 blockade by ipilimumab. Between the trimmed V and J ends, which lost 6 bases and 2 bases, there was a span of 20 bases. The CDR3 totals 17 residues. Germline V CDR1 and CDR2: SGHNT, YENEEA. Overall study results and limits: Following radiotherapy plus ipilimumab, tumor-derived TCR clones expanded in the blood. With interferon-beta, early dynamics of blood T cell clones were reported to best predict response.

The specimen was peripheral blood, collected from a patient treated with radiotherapy plus ipilimumab. The receptor comes from a human donor with non-small cell lung cancer whose response to radiotherapy plus ipilimumab could not be evaluated. The rearrangement uses TRBV11-3 and TRBJ2-1; D perhaps matches TRBD1 (6 bases). The CDR3: CASREDQGKNPYNEQFF. The CDR3 DNA follows: TGTGCCAGCAGAGAGGATCAGGGGAAAAACCCCTACAATGAGCAGTTCTTC.